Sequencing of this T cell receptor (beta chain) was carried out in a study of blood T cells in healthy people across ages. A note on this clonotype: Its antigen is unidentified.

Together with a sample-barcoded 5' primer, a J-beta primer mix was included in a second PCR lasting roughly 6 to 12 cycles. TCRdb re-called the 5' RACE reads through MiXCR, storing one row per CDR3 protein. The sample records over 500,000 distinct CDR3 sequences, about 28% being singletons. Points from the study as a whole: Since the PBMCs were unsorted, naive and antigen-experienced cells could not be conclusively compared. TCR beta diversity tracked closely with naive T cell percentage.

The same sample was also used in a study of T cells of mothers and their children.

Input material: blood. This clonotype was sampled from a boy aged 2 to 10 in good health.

DNA for the CDR3: TGTGCCAGCTCGACTGACAGTTACGAGCAGTACTTC. Residues: CASSTDSYEQYF. This chain links TRBV12-3 or TRBV12-4 with TRBJ2-7; D is possibly TRBD1 (5 bases). V was pared by 8 bases and J by 4 bases, with 12 bases between. The CDR3 is 12 residues long.